The entry below gives a single TCR beta chain sequence along with its context. Its target is unknown. This entry belongs to a study of OX40 agonist ivuxolimab in advanced cancers. Study as a whole: Partial responses were seen in three patients, one with hepatocellular carcinoma and two with cutaneous melanoma.

Produced via immunoSEQ multiplex PCR; TCRdb's table is partial and in-frame only. The top ten hold around 0.25% of the sample, which has about 98,000 clones, approximately 93% seen once. V was trimmed by 3 bases and J by 5 bases, leaving 13 bases between them. CDR1 and CDR2 (germline): MDHEN, SYDVKM. The CDR3 totals 14 residues. Points from the study as a whole: There was clonal expansion of CD4+ and CD8+ blood T cells by week 6 at 0.1 to 3.0 mg/kg.

The sequence was collected from an adult with an advanced solid tumor such as melanoma, head and neck, liver or kidney cancer. The chain combines TRBV28 with TRBJ1-2; D is undetermined. The material sequenced was CD4+ or CD8+ T cells sorted from blood, taken in a trial of the OX40 agonist ivuxolimab. This chain's CDR3 is CASSFFGIQYGYTF. The DNA of the CDR3 is TGTGCCAGCAGTTTTTTTGGCATTCAATATGGCTACACCTTC.